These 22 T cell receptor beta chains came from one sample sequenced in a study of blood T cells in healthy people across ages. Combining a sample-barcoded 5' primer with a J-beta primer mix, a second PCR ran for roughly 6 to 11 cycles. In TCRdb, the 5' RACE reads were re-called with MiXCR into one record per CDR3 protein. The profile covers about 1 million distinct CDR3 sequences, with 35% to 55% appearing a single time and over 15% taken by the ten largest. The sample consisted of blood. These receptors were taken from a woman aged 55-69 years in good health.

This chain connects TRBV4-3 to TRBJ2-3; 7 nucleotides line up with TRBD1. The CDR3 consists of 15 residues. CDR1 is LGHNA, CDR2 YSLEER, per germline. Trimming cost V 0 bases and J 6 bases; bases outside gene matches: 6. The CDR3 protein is CASSQEARGLDTQYF. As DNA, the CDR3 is TGCGCCAGCAGCCAAGAAGCTAGGGGGCTGGATACGCAGTATTTT.

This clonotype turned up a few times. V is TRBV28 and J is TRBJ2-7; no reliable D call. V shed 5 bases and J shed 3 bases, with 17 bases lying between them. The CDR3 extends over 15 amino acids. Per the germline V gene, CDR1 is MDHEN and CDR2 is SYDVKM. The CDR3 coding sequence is TGTGCCAGCAGTCAGACGGCGCGACCCAGCTACGAGCAGTACTTC. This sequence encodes CASSQTARPSYEQYF. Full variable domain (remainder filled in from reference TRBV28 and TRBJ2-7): DVKVTQSSRYLVKRTGEKVFLECVQDMDHENMFWYRQDPGLGLRLIYFSYDVKMKEKGDIPEGYSVSREKKERFSLILESASTNQTSMYLCASSQTARPSYEQYFGPGTRLTVT.

The CDR3 coding sequence is TGTGCCAGCAGCCAAGCAGTAGCGGAGATCGCAGATACGCAGTATTTT. This codes for CASSQAVAEIADTQYF. The chain joins TRBV4-2 to TRBJ2-3; TRBD2 might be the D (6 bases). Trimming stripped 1 base from V and 4 bases from J, with 15 bases between. The CDR3 extends over 16 amino acids. Germline V lookup: CDR1 LGHNA, CDR2 YNFKEQ.

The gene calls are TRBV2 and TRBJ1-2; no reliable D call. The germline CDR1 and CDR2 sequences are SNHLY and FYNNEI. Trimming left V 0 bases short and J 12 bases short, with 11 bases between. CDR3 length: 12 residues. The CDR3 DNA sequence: TGTGCCAGCAGTGAAGCCCCGGTCGAGAACACCTTC. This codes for CASSEAPVENTF.

CDR3: CASSSSGQGARYGYTF. CDR3 sequence (DNA): TGTGCCAGCAGCTCCTCGGGGCAGGGGGCTCGTTATGGCTACACCTTC. The genes are TRBV5-5 and TRBJ1-2, with TRBD1 matching over 8 bases. J gave up 5 bases and V 3 bases, and 12 bases lay outside the gene matches. Germline-derived CDR1 and CDR2 are SGHKS and YYEKEE (reference sequence). The CDR3 consists of 16 residues.

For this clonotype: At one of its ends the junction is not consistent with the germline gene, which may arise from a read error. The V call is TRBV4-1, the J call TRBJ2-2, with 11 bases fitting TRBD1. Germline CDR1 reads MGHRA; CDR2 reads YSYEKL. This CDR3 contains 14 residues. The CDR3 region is CASRTDRGPGGLFF. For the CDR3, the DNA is TGCGCCAGCAGAACGGACAGGGGGCCCGGGGGGCTGTTTTTT.

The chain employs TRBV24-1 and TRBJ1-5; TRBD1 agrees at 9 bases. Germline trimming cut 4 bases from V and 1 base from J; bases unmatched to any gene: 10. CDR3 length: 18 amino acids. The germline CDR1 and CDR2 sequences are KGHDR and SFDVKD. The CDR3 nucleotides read TGTGCCACCAGTGACTCCCCCCGGGACAGGGTCAGCAATCAGCCCCAGCATTTT. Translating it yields CATSDSPRDRVSNQPQHF.

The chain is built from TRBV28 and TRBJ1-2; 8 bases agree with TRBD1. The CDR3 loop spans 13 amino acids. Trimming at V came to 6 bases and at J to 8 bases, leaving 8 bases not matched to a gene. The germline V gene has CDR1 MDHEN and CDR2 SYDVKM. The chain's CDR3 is CASRAGQGRGYTF. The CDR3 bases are TGTGCCAGCAGGGCCGGACAGGGTCGGGGCTACACCTTC.

CDR3 sequence (DNA): TGTGCCTTTCGGACCCCCCTAGGGCAGTTCTTC. It encodes CAFRTPLGQFF. The chain couples TRBV30 to TRBJ2-1; D remains unclear. Trimming cost V 7 bases and J 12 bases, with 16 bases left between them. Per the germline V gene, CDR1 is GTSNPN and CDR2 is SVGIG (reference sequence). This CDR3 region has 11 residues.

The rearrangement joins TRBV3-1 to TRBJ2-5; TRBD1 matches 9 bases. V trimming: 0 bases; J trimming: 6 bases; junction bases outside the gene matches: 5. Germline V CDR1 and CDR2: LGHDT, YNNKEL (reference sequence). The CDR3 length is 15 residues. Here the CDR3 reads CASSQDPQGAKTQYF. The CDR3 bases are TGTGCCAGCAGCCAAGACCCACAGGGGGCGAAGACCCAGTACTTC.

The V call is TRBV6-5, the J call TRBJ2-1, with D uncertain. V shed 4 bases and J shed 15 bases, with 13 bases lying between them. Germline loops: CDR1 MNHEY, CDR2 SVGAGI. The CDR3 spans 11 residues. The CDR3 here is CASSSDRKRFF. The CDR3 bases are TGTGCCAGCAGTTCCGACCGAAAACGGTTCTTC.

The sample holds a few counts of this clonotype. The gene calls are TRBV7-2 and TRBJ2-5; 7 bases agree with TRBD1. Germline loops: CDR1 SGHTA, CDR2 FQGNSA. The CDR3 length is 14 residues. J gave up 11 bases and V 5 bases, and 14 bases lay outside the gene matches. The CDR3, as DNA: TGTGCCAGCAGCAAGGACAGGACCTACAATGAGCAGTACTTC. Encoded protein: CASSKDRTYNEQYF.

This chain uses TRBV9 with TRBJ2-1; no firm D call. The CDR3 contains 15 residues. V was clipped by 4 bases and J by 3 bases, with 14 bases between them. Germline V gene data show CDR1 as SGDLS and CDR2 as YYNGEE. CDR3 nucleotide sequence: TGTGCCAGCAGCTCCTCGGACGGGTTCTACAATGAGCAGTTCTTC. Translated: CASSSSDGFYNEQFF.

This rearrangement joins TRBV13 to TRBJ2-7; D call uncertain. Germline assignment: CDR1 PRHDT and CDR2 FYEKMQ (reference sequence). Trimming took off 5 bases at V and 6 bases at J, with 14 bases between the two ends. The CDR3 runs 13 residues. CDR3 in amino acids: CASSASSTAEQYF. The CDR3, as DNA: TGTGCCAGCAGCGCAAGCTCGACGGCCGAGCAGTACTTC.

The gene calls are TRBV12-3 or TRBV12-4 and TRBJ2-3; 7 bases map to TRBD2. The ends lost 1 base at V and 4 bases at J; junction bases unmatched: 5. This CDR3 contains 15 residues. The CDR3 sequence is CASSLGGSMSDTQYF. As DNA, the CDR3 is TGTGCCAGCAGTTTAGGCGGGAGTATGTCAGATACGCAGTATTTT.

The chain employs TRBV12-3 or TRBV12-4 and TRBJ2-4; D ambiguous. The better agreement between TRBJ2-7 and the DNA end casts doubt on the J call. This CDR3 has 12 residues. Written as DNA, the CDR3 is TGTGCCAGCACCCTGGGTTCTGGCGAGCAGTACTTC. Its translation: CASTLGSGEQYF.

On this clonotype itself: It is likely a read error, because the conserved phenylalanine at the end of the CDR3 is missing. The CDR3 DNA reads as TGCAGTGCTAGAGACTCAGGGCCCGGGGCCAACGTCCTGACTTCC. Its protein product is CSARDSGPGANVLTS. This chain connects TRBV20-1 to TRBJ2-6; the D gene is possibly TRBD1 (5 bases). This CDR3 spans 15 amino acids. Germline lookup yields CDR1 DFQATT and CDR2 SNEGSKA (reference sequence). Trimming removed 0 bases at V and 4 bases at J, with 10 bases between.

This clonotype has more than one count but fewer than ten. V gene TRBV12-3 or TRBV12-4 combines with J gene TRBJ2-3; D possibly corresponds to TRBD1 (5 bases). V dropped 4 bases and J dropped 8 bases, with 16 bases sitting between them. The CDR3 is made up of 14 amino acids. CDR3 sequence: CASSSSGFRGTQYF. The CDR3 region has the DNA TGTGCCAGCAGTTCGTCAGGGTTCCGAGGTACGCAGTATTTT.

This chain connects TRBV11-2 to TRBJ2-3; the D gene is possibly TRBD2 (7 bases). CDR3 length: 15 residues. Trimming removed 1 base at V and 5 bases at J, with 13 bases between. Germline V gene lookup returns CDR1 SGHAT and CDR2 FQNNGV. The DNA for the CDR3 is TGTGCCAGCAGCTTAGGGGGGGGCTATGGAGATACGCAGTATTTT. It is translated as CASSLGGGYGDTQYF.

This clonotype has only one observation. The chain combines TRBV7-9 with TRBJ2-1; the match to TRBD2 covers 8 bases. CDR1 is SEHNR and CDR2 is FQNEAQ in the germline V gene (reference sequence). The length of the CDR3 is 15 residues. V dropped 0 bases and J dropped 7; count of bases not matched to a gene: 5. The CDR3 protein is CASSLATSDGNEQFF. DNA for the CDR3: TGTGCCAGCAGCTTAGCGACTAGCGATGGAAATGAGCAGTTCTTC.

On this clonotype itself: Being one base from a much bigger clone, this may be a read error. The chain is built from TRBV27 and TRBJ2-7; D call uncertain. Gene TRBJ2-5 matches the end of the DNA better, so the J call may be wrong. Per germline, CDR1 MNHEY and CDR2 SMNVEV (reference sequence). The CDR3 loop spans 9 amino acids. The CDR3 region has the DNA TGTGCCAGGGGGGAGACCCAGTACTTC. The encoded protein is CARGETQYF.

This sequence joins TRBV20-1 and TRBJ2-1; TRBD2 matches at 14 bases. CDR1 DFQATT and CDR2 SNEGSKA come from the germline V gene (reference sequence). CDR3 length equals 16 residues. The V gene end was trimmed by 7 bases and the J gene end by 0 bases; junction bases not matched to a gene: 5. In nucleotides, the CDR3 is TGCAGTGAACAGGGACTAGCGGGAGTCTCCTACAATGAGCAGTTCTTC. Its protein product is CSEQGLAGVSYNEQFF.